These 17 T cell receptor beta chains were sequenced from one sample in a study of CD8+ T cells in alopecia areata. Stated treatment: oral pan-JAK inhibitor, 5-10 mg twice daily. Reverse transcribed after extraction, RNA yielded cDNA as the sequencing template. Assay: immunoSEQ multiplex PCR; the TCRdb copy retains only in-frame clones and omits some. The sample consists of about 180,000 clones, about half of them appearing once. This material consisted of CD8+ T cells sorted from blood, taken at week 52, from a patient treated with tofacitinib. Receptors originate from a human donor with alopecia areata.

The rearrangement uses TRBV7-8 and TRBJ2-7; no clear D. Germline-derived CDR1 and CDR2 are SGHVS and FQNEAQ. V lost 6 bases and J lost 0, with 12 bases in between. The CDR3 has 14 amino acids. The CDR3 protein is CASSPRSFSYEQYF. Written as DNA, the CDR3 is TGTGCCAGCAGTCCAAGGTCGTTCTCCTACGAGCAGTACTTC.

The rearrangement joins TRBV29-1 to TRBJ2-1, with TRBD1 as a possible D gene (5 bases). This CDR3 comprises 12 residues. V was shortened by 1 base and J by 8 bases, with 9 bases between the two germline ends. Per the germline V gene, CDR1 is SQVTM and CDR2 is ANQGSEA. CDR3 region: CSVEGEGDEQFF. The CDR3 region has the DNA TGCAGCGTTGAAGGGGAAGGGGATGAGCAGTTCTTC.

This chain links TRBV30 with TRBJ2-7; no reliable D call. CDR3 length: 13 residues. The germline V gene has CDR1 GTSNPN and CDR2 SVGIG (reference sequence). V lost 4 bases and J 0 bases, leaving 10 bases between the germline ends. The CDR3 loop reads CAWTQSDSYEQYF. CDR3 DNA: TGTGCCTGGACACAGAGCGACTCCTACGAGCAGTACTTC. Together with reference TRBV30 and TRBJ2-7, the CDR3 gives the full variable domain: SQTIHQWPATLVQPVGSPLSLECTVEGTSNPNLYWYRQAAGRGLQLLFYSVGIGQISSEVPQNLSASRPQDRQFILSSKKLLLSDSGFYLCAWTQSDSYEQYFGPGTRLTVT.

This clone was counted a few times. The V gene is TRBV5-5, the J gene TRBJ2-7; no firm D call. Trimming pared 0 bases from V and 2 bases from J, leaving 9 bases between. The CDR3 is 14 residues long. CDR1 SGHKS and CDR2 YYEKEE come from the germline V gene (reference sequence). The CDR3 region has the DNA TGTGCCAGCAGCTTGGATGGTTCCCCCTACGAGCAGTACTTC. Translation gives CASSLDGSPYEQYF.

This clone was counted only a few times. V is TRBV14 and J is TRBJ1-3; 11 bases align to TRBD1. The CDR3 has 16 residues. Germline V lookup: CDR1 SGHDN, CDR2 FVKESK. J gave up 2 bases and V 2 bases, and 2 bases lay outside the gene matches. The CDR3 region is CASSQMDRGPGNTIYF. Written as DNA, the CDR3 is TGTGCCAGCAGCCAAATGGACAGGGGGCCTGGAAACACCATATATTTT.

This clone appeared a few times. The chain recombines TRBV18 with TRBJ1-2, with D hard to call. The germline gives CDR1 KGHSH, CDR2 LQKENI. This CDR3 comprises 14 residues. The ends were cut back, 3 bases at V and 2 bases at J, with 10 bases in the middle. The CDR3 spells CASSPNGQNYGYTF. The DNA of the CDR3 is TGTGCCAGCTCACCCAATGGGCAGAACTATGGCTACACCTTC.

This chain links TRBV13 with TRBJ2-3, with 8 nucleotides matching TRBD2. Trimming at V came to 3 bases and at J to 4 bases, leaving 6 bases not matched to a gene. This CDR3 contains 15 residues. Per the germline V gene, CDR1 is PRHDT and CDR2 is FYEKMQ (reference sequence). CDR3 residues: CASSLLASGSDTQYF. The CDR3 nucleotides are TGTGCCAGCAGCTTGTTGGCTAGCGGGTCAGATACGCAGTATTTT.

A few counts support this clone. The V and J genes are TRBV27 and TRBJ1-2; 12 positions agree with TRBD1. The CDR3 contains 16 residues. V lost 5 bases, J lost 4 bases, and 8 bases stayed unmatched. Germline CDR1 and CDR2: MNHEY and SMNVEV (reference sequence). CDR3 protein: CASSMGQGAGSYGYTF. DNA for the CDR3: TGTGCCAGCAGTATGGGACAGGGGGCCGGGAGCTATGGCTACACCTTC.

The rearrangement uses TRBV23-1 and TRBJ2-7; D might be TRBD2 (6 bases). TRBV23-1 is recorded as an ORF, its role being uncertain. V lost 4 bases and J 4 bases, leaving 11 bases between the germline ends. This CDR3 has 13 residues. DNA for the CDR3: TGCGCCAGCAGTCGGAGGGAAAAGTACGAGCAGTACTTC. This codes for CASSRREKYEQYF.

The rearrangement uses TRBV27 and TRBJ2-1; 9 nucleotides line up with TRBD1. With 6 bases clipped from V and 3 bases from J, the junction kept 3 bases outside the gene matches. Germline V gene sequence: CDR1 MNHEY, CDR2 SMNVEV (reference sequence). This CDR3 has 14 residues. The CDR3 loop reads CASSMTGGYNEQFF. The CDR3 region has the DNA TGTGCCAGCAGCATGACAGGGGGCTACAATGAGCAGTTCTTC.

This sequence joins TRBV30 and TRBJ2-3; D is ambiguous. The V and J ends lost 0 bases and 4 bases respectively, with 11 bases between them. The germline V gene encodes CDR1 GTSNPN and CDR2 SVGIG (reference sequence). The CDR3 has 14 residues. CDR3 sequence reads: CAWSVGSFSDTQYF. CDR3 nucleotides: TGTGCCTGGAGTGTGGGGTCTTTCTCAGATACGCAGTATTTT.

The sample holds a few counts of this clone. The gene calls are TRBV2 and TRBJ1-2, with 8 bases fitting TRBD1. With 6 bases clipped from V and 2 bases from J, the junction kept 2 bases outside the gene matches. This CDR3 comprises 13 residues. Germline lookup yields CDR1 SNHLY and CDR2 FYNNEI. The CDR3 DNA is TGTGCCAGCAGGGACAGGGAAAACTATGGCTACACCTTC. Its translation is CASRDRENYGYTF.

This rearrangement joins TRBV7-8 to TRBJ1-2; 9 nucleotides match TRBD1. The J segment lost 8 bases and the V segment lost 5 bases, leaving 6 bases of the junction unmatched. The CDR3 is 13 residues long. Germline CDR1 and CDR2: SGHVS and FQNEAQ. CDR3 bases: TGTGCCAGCAGCCCACAGGGGGCTTGGGGCTACACCTTC. Translated, it gives CASSPQGAWGYTF.

The chain combines TRBV21-1 with TRBJ2-5; the table's D call, TRBD2, has no DNA check behind it. TRBV21-1 is designated a pseudogene. The CDR3 contains 14 residues. DNA for the CDR3: TGTGCCAGCAGCAAAGCCTTAAACCAAGAGACCCAGTACTTC. Its protein product is CASSKALNQETQYF.

This clone was picked up a small number of times. The V call is TRBV10-1, the J call TRBJ1-1; the D is unclear. Germline-derived CDR1 and CDR2 are WNHNN and SYGVQD (reference sequence). Trimming left V 5 bases short and J 3 bases short, with 10 bases between. The CDR3 runs to 13 residues. CDR3 sequence (DNA): TGCGCCAGCAGTTCAAGGAGGGACACTGAAGCTTTCTTT. Amino acid sequence: CASSSRRDTEAFF.

The chain carries TRBV27 and TRBJ2-7, with D unresolved. Deletions cut 2 bases from V and 7 bases from J, with 6 bases between. Germline-derived CDR1 and CDR2 are MNHEY and SMNVEV (reference sequence). This CDR3 has 11 residues. Written as DNA, the CDR3 is TGTGCCAGCAGTTTACTCGGGGAGCAGTACTTC. It yields the protein CASSLLGEQYF.

This clone was recorded only once. V gene TRBV27 combines with J gene TRBJ1-1; D is ambiguous. Germline V lookup: CDR1 MNHEY, CDR2 SMNVEV (reference sequence). CDR3 length equals 14 residues. Trimming left V 1 base short and J 4 bases short, with 10 bases between. The CDR3 spells CASSLLGGLTEAFF. Here the CDR3 DNA reads TGTGCCAGCAGTTTATTGGGCGGACTCACTGAAGCTTTCTTT.